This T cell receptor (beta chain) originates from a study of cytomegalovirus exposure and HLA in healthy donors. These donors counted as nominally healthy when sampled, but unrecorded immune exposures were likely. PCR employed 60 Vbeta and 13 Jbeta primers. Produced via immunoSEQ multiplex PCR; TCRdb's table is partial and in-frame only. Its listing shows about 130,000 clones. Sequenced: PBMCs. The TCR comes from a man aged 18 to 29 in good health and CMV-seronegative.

CDR3 sequence reads: CAILAGASNEQFF. CDR3 DNA: TGTGCCATTCTAGCGGGAGCCTCCAATGAGCAGTTCTTC. The chain links TRBV10-3 to TRBJ2-1; TRBD2 aligns across 10 bases. Germline trimming cut 9 bases from V and 6 bases from J; bases unmatched to any gene: 5. Germline CDR1 and CDR2: ENHRY and SYGVKD. The CDR3 has 13 residues.